This T cell receptor beta chain was obtained from a study of cytomegalovirus exposure and HLA in healthy donors. Losses at the gene ends were 10 bases for V and 1 base for J; bases not matched to a gene: 11. Germline V gene sequence: CDR1 MNHEY, CDR2 SVGAGI. The CDR3 loop spans 15 amino acids. The study ran its PCR with 60 Vbeta and 13 Jbeta primers. Clones were read by immunoSEQ multiplex PCR, and TCRdb kept only the in-frame ones, dropping some. The repertoire holds tens of thousands of clones, with more than 55% as singletons. The sequencing sample was made of PBMCs. The V gene is TRBV6-5, the J gene TRBJ1-1, with TRBD1 matching over 8 bases. This TCR was sampled from a boy between 10 and 17 years old in good health and CMV-seropositive. This CDR3 is CATSPQDRGNTEAFF. CDR3 nucleotides: TGTGCCACCTCACCTCAAGACAGGGGGAACACTGAAGCTTTCTTT.